What follows describes a single T cell receptor (beta chain). Antigen: not known. In the sort, naive CD8 T cells were defined as CD8+CD4-CCR7+CD45RA+. This sample is drawn from a study of molecular identifiers for immune sequencing clone quantification. Study observations and caveats: Clonotypes topping 20 RNA copies carried over 97% of effector molecules but under 1% of naive ones. Researchers reportedly could pick up spiked Jurkat TCR RNA from one cell mixed into approximately 1 million naive cells.

Making the bulk TCR libraries relied on previously described methods and listed TCR primers. Each CDR3 protein is one row after TCRdb ran MiXCR on the PCR reads. The sample shows 400,000 to 600,000 distinct CDR3 sequences, roughly a fifth of them seen only once. Specimen: naive CD8+ T cells from blood, with Jurkat cell RNA spiked in. Subset denoted: FACS-sorted CD8+CD4-CCR7+CD45RA+ naive T cells. The sequence was collected from a human donor in good health. Some libraries in this study had Jurkat cell RNA spiked in.

CDR3 residues: CASPRTGVNTEAFF. CDR3 sequence (DNA): TGTGCCAGCCCCCGGACAGGGGTGAACACTGAAGCTTTCTTT. The V call is TRBV11-3, the J call TRBJ1-1, with TRBD1 matching 9 bases. CDR1 is SGHNT and CDR2 is YENEEA in the germline V gene. V gave up 8 bases and J gave up 0 bases; unmatched junction bases: 4. The CDR3 consists of 14 residues.